This is a list of T cell receptor beta chains from one sample in a study of T cell responses to AZD1222 COVID-19 vaccine. Some clones are missing from TCRdb's copy, which holds only in-frame ones; the method was immunoSEQ multiplex PCR. The repertoire holds over 110,000 clones, with roughly 90% as singletons. The material was peripheral blood, obtained on day 0 of AZD1222 vaccination. The origin of the receptors is an adult in good health. Both conserved end residues are part of each CDR3. D genes are given only for firm matches. A row's size may be missing; if present it is once, few, many or a size class.

j_call d_call clone_size v_call cdr3_aa cdr3_nt
TRBJ1-2 NA once TRBV10-3 CAISETWGYAYGYTF TGTGCCATCAGTGAGACCTGGGGGTATGCCTATGGCTACACCTTC
TRBJ2-5 TRBD1 NA TRBV5-1 CASSLGATGGETQYF TGCGCCAGCAGCTTGGGCGCGACAGGGGGTGAGACCCAGTACTTC
TRBJ1-1 NA NA TRBV7-9 CASSLEGADTEAFF TGTGCCAGCAGCTTAGAGGGTGCGGACACTGAAGCTTTCTTT
TRBJ2-5 TRBD2 NA TRBV14 CASSPRGSGRVQETQYF TGTGCCAGCAGCCCCCGGGGTAGCGGGAGGGTCCAAGAGACCCAGTACTTC
TRBJ1-1 NA NA TRBV5-4 CASSPRGRLMNTEAFF TGTGCCAGCAGCCCCCGCGGGCGGTTGATGAACACTGAAGCTTTCTTT
TRBJ2-2 TRBD2 NA TRBV20-1 CSASLAGGPGELFF TGCAGTGCAAGTCTAGCGGGAGGGCCCGGGGAGCTGTTTTTT
TRBJ1-1 NA NA TRBV5-5 CASSLDLNTEAFF TGTGCCAGCAGCTTGGACCTGAACACTGAAGCTTTCTTT
TRBJ1-3 NA NA TRBV3-1/TRBV3-2 CASSPPRDYSGNTIYF TGTGCCAGCAGCCCCCCTCGGGATTACTCTGGAAACACCATATATTTT
TRBJ1-1 NA NA TRBV28 CASRSGRLWLDTEAFF TGTGCCAGCCGATCGGGCAGATTGTGGTTGGACACTGAAGCTTTCTTT
TRBJ1-6 NA NA TRBV4-1 CASSRTANSPLHF TGCGCCAGCAGCCGAACAGCGAATTCACCCCTCCACTTT
TRBJ2-1 NA NA TRBV7-3 CASSPERGRWNEQFF TGTGCCAGCAGCCCGGAGCGCGGCCGTTGGAATGAGCAGTTCTTC
TRBJ2-1 TRBD2 once TRBV6-5 CASSSKGLAGVHEQFF TGTGCCAGCAGTTCAAAGGGACTAGCGGGAGTCCATGAGCAGTTCTTC
TRBJ1-5 NA NA TRBV15 CATSRGGRWGQPQHF TGTGCCACCAGCAGAGGAGGCAGATGGGGTCAGCCCCAGCATTTT
TRBJ2-7 NA NA TRBV5-1 CASSLVRGSSYEQYF TGCGCCAGCAGCTTGGTTCGGGGAAGCTCCTACGAGCAGTACTTC
TRBJ2-1 TRBD1 NA TRBV19 CASSQITDRGREQFF TGTGCCAGTAGTCAGATTACTGACAGGGGGCGTGAGCAGTTCTTC
TRBJ2-7 NA NA TRBV6-1 CASSEGHYSYEQYF TGTGCCAGCAGTGAGGGACACTACTCCTACGAGCAGTACTTC
TRBJ1-1 NA NA TRBV10-3 CAISERTLENTEAFF TGTGCCATCAGTGAGCGGACTTTGGAGAACACTGAAGCTTTCTTT
TRBJ1-3 TRBD1 NA TRBV7-2 CASSSQGAYGNTIYF TGTGCCAGCAGCTCGCAGGGGGCGTATGGAAACACCATATATTTT
TRBJ2-2 TRBD1 NA TRBV5-1 CASSFHLIDRERGELFF TGCGCCAGCAGCTTTCACCTAATAGACAGGGAGCGTGGGGAGCTGTTTTTT
TRBJ1-3 NA NA TRBV30 CAWSVRAGAGNTIYF TGTGCCTGGAGTGTCCGAGCAGGGGCAGGAAACACCATATATTTT
TRBJ1-5 NA NA TRBV5-1 CASSLVGGSEPQHF TGCGCCAGCAGCTTGGTGGGGGGTTCAGAGCCCCAGCATTTT
TRBJ1-5 NA NA TRBV6-2/TRBV6-3 CASSYGRVIQHF TGTGCCAGCAGTTACGGGAGAGTCATCCAGCATTTT
TRBJ2-7 NA NA TRBV6-5 CASSYDRYEQYF TGTGCCAGCTCCTACGACAGATACGAGCAGTACTTC
TRBJ2-7 NA NA TRBV7-2 CASSLGQGGGSYEQYF TGTGCCAGCAGCTTAGGACAGGGAGGGGGGTCCTACGAGCAGTACTTC
TRBJ1-1 NA NA TRBV27 CASSLGRGETEAFF TGTGCCAGCAGCCTGGGCAGGGGAGAAACTGAAGCTTTCTTT
TRBJ2-2 NA NA TRBV11-2 CASSLAPRGAGELFF TGTGCCAGCAGCTTAGCCCCCAGGGGGGCCGGGGAGCTGTTTTTT
TRBJ1-1 NA NA TRBV12-3/TRBV12-4 CASSFVGEAFF TGTGCCAGCAGTTTTGTGGGTGAAGCTTTCTTT
TRBJ2-4 NA NA TRBV5-1 CASSLGGSGIQYF TGCGCCAGCAGCTTGGGAGGGAGCGGCATTCAGTACTTC
TRBJ2-7 TRBD1 NA TRBV6-5 CASSYTGQGNYEQYF TGTGCCAGCAGTTACACTGGACAGGGGAACTACGAGCAGTACTTC
TRBJ2-7 NA NA TRBV30 CAWSVFRGTTQYEQYF TGTGCCTGGAGTGTATTTCGGGGGACAACCCAGTACGAGCAGTACTTC